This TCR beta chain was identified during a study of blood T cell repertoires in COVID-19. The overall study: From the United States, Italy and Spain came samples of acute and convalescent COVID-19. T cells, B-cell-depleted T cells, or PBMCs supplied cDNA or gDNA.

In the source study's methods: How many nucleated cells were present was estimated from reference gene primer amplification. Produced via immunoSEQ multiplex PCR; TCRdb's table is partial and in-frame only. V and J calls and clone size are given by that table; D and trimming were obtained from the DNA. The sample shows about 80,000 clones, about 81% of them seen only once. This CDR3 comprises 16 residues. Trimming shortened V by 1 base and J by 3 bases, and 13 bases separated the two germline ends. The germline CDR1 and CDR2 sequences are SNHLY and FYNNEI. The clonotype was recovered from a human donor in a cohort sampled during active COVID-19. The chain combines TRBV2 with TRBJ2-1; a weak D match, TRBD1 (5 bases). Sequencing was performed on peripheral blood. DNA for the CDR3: TGTGCCAGCAGTGAAGAGGGGCGAAGCAGCTACAATGAGCAGTTCTTC. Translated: CASSEEGRSSYNEQFF.